Only one count was recorded for the clone carrying this TCR beta chain. This record comes from a study of blood T cell repertoires in COVID-19. Source study methods: Reference gene primer amplification in the assay estimated nucleated cell counts. TCRdb keeps only in-frame clones here, not all; method: immunoSEQ multiplex PCR. For V, J and clone size, that table is used; D and trimming come from the DNA. The table lists fewer than 250,000 clones, 65% to 85% of them singletons. The CDR3 covers 16 residues. Per the germline V gene, CDR1 is MGHRA and CDR2 is YSYEKL. V lost 5 bases, J lost 4 bases, and 12 bases stayed unmatched.

The sequenced sample was PBMCs or T cells enriched from blood (not recorded which). The J gene is TRBJ2-7, the V gene TRBV4-1, with 9 bases fitting TRBD1. This clonotype was sampled from a woman aged 40 to 55 with acute COVID-19. The CDR3 reads CASSEVEGDREYEQYF. CDR3 sequence (DNA): TGCGCCAGCAGCGAAGTAGAGGGGGACAGGGAGTACGAGCAGTACTTC.